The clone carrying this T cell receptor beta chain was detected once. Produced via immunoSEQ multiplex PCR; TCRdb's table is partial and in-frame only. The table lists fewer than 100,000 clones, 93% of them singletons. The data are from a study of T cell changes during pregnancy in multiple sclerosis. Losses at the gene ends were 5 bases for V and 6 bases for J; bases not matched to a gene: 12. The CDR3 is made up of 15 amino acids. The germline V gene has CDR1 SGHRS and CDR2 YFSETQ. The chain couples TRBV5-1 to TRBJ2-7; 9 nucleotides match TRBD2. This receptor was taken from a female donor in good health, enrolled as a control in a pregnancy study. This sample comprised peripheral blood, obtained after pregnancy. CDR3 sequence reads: CASSFSAGGPGEQYF. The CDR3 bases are TGCGCCAGCAGTTTTTCGGCGGGAGGGCCGGGCGAGCAGTACTTC.